The 5 T cell receptor beta chains below all came from one sample that was sequenced in a study of beta chain features in type 1 diabetes. Overall study findings and caveats: TCRB CDR3s from Type 1 diabetes patients were moderately but significantly shorter in all four CD4+ subsets.

Their recognized antigens are unknown. The isolated RNA, all of it, was reverse transcribed, so expressed TCRB transcripts were what got sequenced. The table came from immunoSEQ multiplex PCR; TCRdb's copy has only in-frame clones and leaves some out. The data show 600,000 or so clones, over 10% seen once. Sequencing was performed on naive CD4+ T cells from blood. Receptors originate from a man aged 30 to 39 with type 1 diabetes.

The rearrangement links TRBV5-1 to TRBJ2-7; a possible D gene is TRBD1 (6 bases). The germline V gene encodes CDR1 SGHRS and CDR2 YFSETQ. There are 13 residues in the CDR3. V was pared by 2 bases and J by 5 bases, with 11 bases between. The CDR3 here is CASSFRGFHEQYF. The CDR3 bases are TGCGCCAGCAGCTTCAGGGGTTTCCACGAGCAGTACTTC.

This clone was seen more than once but under ten times. The V and J genes are TRBV19 and TRBJ1-2, with a weak D call TRBD1 (5 bases). V was clipped by 5 bases and J by 7 bases, with 14 bases between them. The CDR3 consists of 13 residues. Germline V gives CDR1 LNHDA, CDR2 SQIVND (reference sequence). The CDR3 nucleotides read TGTGCCAGTAGTGGACCGGGGCCGACTGGCTACACCTTC. It translates to CASSGPGPTGYTF.

This clone was counted only a few times. The CDR3 nucleotides read TGCGCCAGCAGCCAAGACATAACGGGGCGCCACTACGAGCAGTACTTC. It translates to CASSQDITGRHYEQYF. This chain connects TRBV4-3 to TRBJ2-7; perhaps D is TRBD1 or TRBD2 (5 bases each). The CDR3 is 16 amino acids. Germline values: CDR1 LGHNA, CDR2 YSLEER. V lost 0 bases and J 3 bases, leaving 15 bases between the germline ends.

The sample holds a few counts of this clone. The genes are TRBV5-6 and TRBJ2-1; D possibly corresponds to TRBD2 (7 bases). V lost 4 bases and J lost 8, with 16 bases in between. Germline V gene data show CDR1 as SGHDT and CDR2 as YYEEEE. This CDR3 comprises 14 residues. The CDR3 DNA sequence: TGTGCCAGCAGCCCCCTGGGGGGGGGCGATGAGCAGTTCTTC. This encodes CASSPLGGGDEQFF.

This clone was observed a few times. The genes are TRBV12-5 and TRBJ1-1; perhaps TRBD1 as D (6 bases). The CDR3 covers 14 residues. The germline CDR1 and CDR2 sequences are LGHNT and FRNRAP. Trimming pared 3 bases from V and 8 bases from J, leaving 16 bases between. CDR3 coding DNA: TGTGCTAGTGGTTTAGCCCGGTTGGGGGCAGAAGCTTTCTTT. Its protein is CASGLARLGAEAFF.